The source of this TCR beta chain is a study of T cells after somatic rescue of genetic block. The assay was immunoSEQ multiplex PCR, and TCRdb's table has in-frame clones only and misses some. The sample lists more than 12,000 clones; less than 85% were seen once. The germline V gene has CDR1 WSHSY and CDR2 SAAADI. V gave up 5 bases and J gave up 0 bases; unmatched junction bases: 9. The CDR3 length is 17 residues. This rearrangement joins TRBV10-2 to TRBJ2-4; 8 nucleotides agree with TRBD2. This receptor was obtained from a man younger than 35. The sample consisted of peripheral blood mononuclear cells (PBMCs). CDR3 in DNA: TGCGCCAGCAGTTTGTTAGCGGGATCGCTAGCCAAAAACATTCAGTACTTC. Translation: CASSLLAGSLAKNIQYF.